This T cell receptor (beta chain) emerged from a study of blood T cell repertoires in COVID-19. Turning to the study itself: Acute and convalescent COVID-19 specimens originated in the United States, Italy and Spain.

Study processing details: Reference gene primer amplification gave estimated nucleated cell counts. Generated by immunoSEQ multiplex PCR, the TCRdb table keeps only in-frame clones and is missing some. The V and J calls and the clone size are those of that table, but D and trimming were determined from the DNA. The sample carries 250,000 to 300,000 clones, around 89% recorded once. Germline-derived CDR1 and CDR2 are SQVTM and ANQGSEA. The V gene end was trimmed by 6 bases and the J gene end by 6 bases; junction bases not matched to a gene: 4. This CDR3 spans 12 amino acids. The origin of this receptor is a woman in her sixties with acute or convalescent COVID-19. The sample comprised peripheral blood. The V and J genes are TRBV29-1 and TRBJ1-1, with 10 bases fitting TRBD1. Here the CDR3 reads CSVGDRGPEAFF. DNA for the CDR3: TGCAGCGTGGGGGACAGGGGACCTGAAGCTTTCTTT.